This entry concerns a single T cell receptor (beta chain). This clone showed up many times. The antigen this receptor binds is unknown. The CDR3 end is not reached by the read, which stops 3 residues before it; the germline J gene fills it in. For sequencing, equivalent amounts of genomic DNA were input from CVID and control samples. For every sample, a 60 bp segment covering the rearranged TCRbeta CDR3 region was amplified and then sequenced. TCRbeta amplification used the immunoSEQ assay, a bias-corrected multiplex PCR with high-throughput sequencing. For the original study's pipeline: Each unique nucleotide sequence was treated as a clone and annotated with V, D and J genes, copy number and frequency. Sequences were labeled productive if in frame, and non-productive if out of frame or containing stop codons. As previously described, clonality was computed from Shannon's entropy. The predicted amino acid sequences of productive clones were used to derive the mean CDR3 Kyte-Doolittle hydropathy. Hierarchical clustering of scaled V gene usage was performed with the R hclust function using Manhattan distance and complete linkage. Sharing of clones by CDR3 amino acid sequence was evaluated by resampling 12 repertoires per group over 100 rounds. The repertoires were searched for 65 to 85 published EBV-specific TCRbeta sequences and some 230 published CMV-specific TCRbeta sequences. Analysis left out two CVID samples that produced under 10,000 sequences, so around 40 CVID repertoires remained. TCRdb took this table from immuneACCESS and kept in-frame rearrangements with V and J called. Such tables lack part of the clones; where checked against another copy, unresolved V genes explain under half of the gap, and the rest is unexplained. For V, J and clone size, that table is used; D and trimming come from the DNA. In this sample, approximately 64,000 clones appear, none counted once only. 1.7% of the sample is in the top ten clones.

Predominantly Caucasian heritage was noted among both the CVID patients and the healthy controls. Heparinized peripheral whole blood samples of roughly 5 to 8.5 ml were obtained from each donor. TCRbeta CDR3 repertoires were sequenced from genomic DNA of adults with common variable immune deficiency (CVID) and healthy adult controls. A total of around 22 healthy adult volunteers (around 12 female and around 10 male; age range roughly 23 to 70 years, mean age approximately 35) were included in the control group. Diluted blood was density-centrifuged over Hypaque 1077 or Ficoll-Paque to isolate peripheral blood mononuclear cells. Genomic DNA was obtained from unsorted mononuclear cells using either Qiagen column purification or a centrifugation-based method. This sample is part of a study of T cell clonality in common variable immunodeficiency (dated by TCRdb to about 2015). Overall study results and their limits: Even though DNA input was the same, control samples had an average of about 81,820 unique sequences each, compared with approximately 30,000 in CVID samples. Correlations between repertoire features and clinical complications were limited by patient heterogeneity within the CVID cohort. Healthy controls shared more TCRbeta clones with each other than CVID subjects shared among themselves (p < 0.0001). The authors noted that sequencing repertoires of T cell subpopulations would be needed to clarify what caused the increased clonality in CVID. CVID TCRbeta sequences were reported to have fewer deletions and N-nucleotide insertions and to lack highly modified clones with 13 or more V deletions. Compared with healthy controls, CVID subjects showed increased TCRbeta clonality (t-test p = 0.018), a feature most characteristic of about a third of subjects.

According to the germline V gene, CDR1 reads MRHNA and CDR2 reads SNTAGT. V lost 3 bases and J lost 8 bases, and the count of bases not matched to a germline gene is 10. CDR3 length: 15 amino acids, cysteine to phenylalanine. Shown are 36 bases from within the CDR3, in frame from base 1. Source material: peripheral blood mononuclear cells. This clonotype was obtained from a person between 18 and 75 years old in good health. The rearranged segments are TRBV6-4 and TRBJ2-1; 7 middle bases align to TRBD2. The sequenced part of the CDR3 DNA is TGTGCCAGCAGTGAAGAGAGCGGGACCTCTTATGAG. It specifies CASSEESGTSYE. From start to end, the CDR3 is CASSEESGTSYEQFF.